What follows are 19 T cell receptor beta chains derived from one specimen sequenced in a study of identical twins. TCRdb redid the calling of the 5' RACE reads with MiXCR, one entry per CDR3 protein. Of 500,000 to 600,000 distinct CDR3 sequences in the sample, less than 25% were seen once. The same data also contributed to another study, on T cells expressing NK-cell markers.

The sample comprised CD4+ T cells sorted from blood. The receptors derive from a young woman in good health.

This clonotype was counted only a few times. This rearrangement joins TRBV12-3 or TRBV12-4 to TRBJ2-7, with TRBD2 matching 11 bases. J lost 9 bases, V lost 6 bases, and 4 bases had no gene match. There are 12 residues in the CDR3. This chain's CDR3 is CASRMTSGVQYF. The CDR3 DNA reads TGTGCCAGCAGGATGACTAGCGGGGTGCAGTACTTC.

The CDR3 DNA follows: TGTGCCAGCAGTGAAAGGAGTCATTCACCCCTCCACTTT. The encoded protein is CASSERSHSPLHF. The rearrangement joins TRBV25-1 to TRBJ1-6; no firm D call. The CDR3 has 13 residues. V lost 2 bases and J lost 8, with 7 bases in between. Per the germline V gene, CDR1 is MGHDK and CDR2 is SYGVNS.

This clonotype has a handful of counts. J is TRBJ2-1 and V is TRBV20-1, with 8 bases that match TRBD1. CDR1 and CDR2 (germline): DFQATT, SNEGSKA (reference sequence). The CDR3 runs to 15 residues. Unmatched junction bases numbered 8, after V lost 0 bases and J lost 7 bases. For the CDR3, the DNA is TGCAGTGCTAGAGATTCGGAGACAGGGGATAATGAGCAGTTCTTC. Amino acid sequence: CSARDSETGDNEQFF.

The table lists this clonotype with a few counts. The chain couples TRBV28 to TRBJ2-3, with D perhaps TRBD2 (6 bases). The V end lost 2 bases, the J end lost 2 bases, and 17 bases lay between the germline ends. Germline CDR1 and CDR2: MDHEN and SYDVKM. The CDR3 covers 17 residues. This CDR3 reads CASSLPLTRSHTDTQYF. CDR3 bases: TGTGCCAGCAGTTTACCCTTGACTAGAAGCCACACAGATACGCAGTATTTT.

The V gene is TRBV10-3, the J gene TRBJ2-5, with 7 nucleotides matching TRBD1. Germline loops: CDR1 ENHRY, CDR2 SYGVKD. The CDR3 has 12 residues. The junction had 7 bases not matched to a gene; V was cut back by 10 bases and J by 5 bases. The CDR3 region is CATRQGRETQYF. The CDR3 nucleotides are TGTGCCACCCGACAGGGACGGGAGACCCAGTACTTC.

The genes are TRBV12-3 or TRBV12-4 and TRBJ2-7, with 7 bases fitting TRBD1. With 5 bases clipped from V and 5 bases from J, the junction kept 6 bases outside the gene matches. The CDR3 loop spans 13 amino acids. In DNA, the CDR3 is TGTGCCAGCAGTACTAGACAGGGCAACGAGCAGTACTTC. Translated, it gives CASSTRQGNEQYF.

The rearrangement links TRBV5-1 to TRBJ1-1; D ambiguous. The V end lost 5 bases, the J end lost 5 bases, and 7 bases lay between the germline ends. The CDR3 length is 11 residues. CDR1 and CDR2 (germline): SGHRS, YFSETQ. DNA of the CDR3: TGCGCCAGCAGGAGCGATACTGAAGCTTTCTTT. It yields the protein CASRSDTEAFF.

The chain couples TRBV20-1 to TRBJ1-4; D is perhaps TRBD1 (5 bases). Trimming stripped 2 bases from V and 4 bases from J, with 11 bases between. This CDR3 spans 14 amino acids. The V gene's germline CDR1 is DFQATT and CDR2 SNEGSKA (reference sequence). The CDR3 coding sequence is TGCAGTGCTAGATCCTCGGGGGGTAATGAAAAACTGTTTTTT. Its translation: CSARSSGGNEKLFF.

This clonotype was found a few times. V is TRBV6-5 and J is TRBJ2-5; D not certain. Deletions cut 10 bases from V and 5 bases from J, with 14 bases between. Germline lookup yields CDR1 MNHEY and CDR2 SVGAGI. The CDR3 sequence is 12 residues long. CDR3 loop: CATRPQGETQYF. The CDR3 nucleotides read TGTGCCACCCGCCCGCAAGGGGAGACCCAGTACTTC.

The sample holds a few counts of this clonotype. V and J are TRBV2 and TRBJ2-5; 10 bases fit TRBD2. Germline assignment: CDR1 SNHLY and CDR2 FYNNEI. There are 13 residues in the CDR3. Trimming cost V 11 bases and J 7 bases; bases outside gene matches: 10. CDR3 sequence reads: CARMASGSGTQYF. The CDR3, as DNA: TGTGCCCGCATGGCTAGCGGGAGCGGGACCCAGTACTTC.

This clonotype turned up a few times. This chain joins TRBV6-5 and TRBJ2-3; D is possibly TRBD1 or TRBD2 (6 bases each). The V end lost 2 bases, the J end lost 4 bases, and 13 bases lay between the germline ends. Germline V gene sequence: CDR1 MNHEY, CDR2 SVGAGI. The CDR3 sequence is 15 residues long. CDR3 bases: TGTGCCAGCAGTTACGTAAGGGGGAGGCCAGATACGCAGTATTTT. Its protein is CASSYVRGRPDTQYF.

The rearrangement joins TRBV6-2 or TRBV6-3 to TRBJ1-2, with 8 bases fitting TRBD1. CDR1 MNHEY and CDR2 SVGEGT come from the germline V gene. The CDR3 totals 13 residues. J lost 5 bases, V lost 6 bases, and 5 bases had no gene match. The CDR3 region is CASSRTGLYGYTF. CDR3 sequence (DNA): TGTGCCAGCAGCCGGACAGGGCTTTATGGCTACACCTTC.

The rearrangement joins TRBV25-1 to TRBJ1-2, with TRBD1 identical over 7 bases. The J segment lost 4 bases and the V segment lost 5 bases, leaving 7 bases of the junction unmatched. The CDR3 length is 14 residues. Germline CDR1 reads MGHDK; CDR2 reads SYGVNS. Here the CDR3 reads CASSFGTAIYGYTF. The CDR3 DNA sequence: TGTGCCAGCAGTTTCGGGACAGCTATCTATGGCTACACCTTC.

A few counts support this clonotype. The chain recombines TRBV11-2 with TRBJ2-2, with 12 bases lining up with TRBD2. The CDR3 runs 14 residues. Germline lookup yields CDR1 SGHAT and CDR2 FQNNGV. V lost 4 bases and J lost 8; bases outside the gene matches: 2. CDR3 in amino acids: CASSSGTSGGELFF. The CDR3 region has the DNA TGTGCCAGCAGCTCAGGGACTAGCGGGGGGGAGCTGTTTTTT. Looking up the rest from reference TRBV11-2 and TRBJ2-2 gives the full variable domain: EAGVAQSPRYKIIEKRQSVAFWCNPISGHATLYWYQQILGQGPKLLIQFQNNGVVDDSQLPKDRFSAERLKGVDSTLKIQPAKLEDSAVYLCASSSGTSGGELFFGEGSRLTVL.

There are a few counts of this clonotype. V usage is TRBV10-3 and J usage is TRBJ1-5; TRBD1 aligns across 12 bases. Germline-derived CDR1 and CDR2 are ENHRY and SYGVKD. V lost 2 bases to trimming and J lost 6 bases; unmatched junction nucleotides: 11. This CDR3 spans 18 amino acids. The CDR3 DNA reads TGTGCCATCAGTGAGCCCGGGACAGGGGGCCTCCACGTTCAGCCCCAGCATTTT. This sequence encodes CAISEPGTGGLHVQPQHF.

The V gene is TRBV12-3 or TRBV12-4, the J gene TRBJ1-2; TRBD1 matches 7 bases. The trim removed 3 bases at V and 8 bases at J, leaving 6 bases unmatched. This CDR3 has 13 residues. CDR3 in DNA: TGTGCCAGCAGTTTCCGAGACAGGGAGGGCTACACCTTC. It specifies CASSFRDREGYTF.

The rearrangement links TRBV3-1 to TRBJ1-3, with TRBD1 identical over 7 bases. The germline gives CDR1 LGHDT, CDR2 YNNKEL (reference sequence). The CDR3 has 16 residues. The V segment lost 4 bases and the J segment 0 bases; nucleotides outside the gene matches: 6. CDR3 sequence: CASSRGTVTSGNTIYF. For the CDR3, the DNA is TGTGCCAGCAGCCGTGGGACAGTCACCTCTGGAAACACCATATATTTT.

V usage is TRBV18 and J usage is TRBJ2-7; the match to TRBD1 covers 7 bases. Germline loops: CDR1 KGHSH, CDR2 LQKENI. This CDR3 region has 14 residues. V trimming: 6 bases; J trimming: 1 base; junction bases outside the gene matches: 6. The CDR3 nucleotides read TGTGCCAGCTCCCCCCAGGGACAGTCCTACGAGCAGTACTTC. Amino acids: CASSPQGQSYEQYF.

This CDR3 is CASSWVWRGRGSETQYF. The DNA of the CDR3 is TGTGCCAGCAGCTGGGTTTGGCGTGGCAGGGGGTCCGAGACCCAGTACTTC. V usage is TRBV4-2 and J usage is TRBJ2-5, with 7 bases identical to TRBD1. With 5 bases clipped from V and 5 bases from J, the junction kept 17 bases outside the gene matches. Germline V gene lookup returns CDR1 LGHNA and CDR2 YNFKEQ. This CDR3 region has 17 residues.